Sequencing of this TCR beta chain was carried out in a study of blood T cell repertoires in COVID-19 (dated by TCRdb to the early 2020s). Broadly, across the study: Collaborator samples came from the United States, Italy and Spain and covered acute and convalescent phases of COVID-19. Where available, HLA class I and class II types were obtained from metadata supplied by the sample provider rather than from assay-based typing. The sample metadata nearly always contained a de-identified subject ID, COVID-19 status, age in years and sex. The repertoires were released in a freely available public database intended as a resource for research on the immune response to SARS-CoV-2. The material from the prospective study consisted of cDNA or gDNA derived from T cells, B-cell-depleted T cells, or PBMCs. Deeply sampled blood TCRbeta repertoires from subjects exposed to, actively infected with, or recovered from COVID-19 were included in the dataset. The samples were drawn from two sources: the first 160 participants of the ongoing ImmuneRACE study, and fewer than 1,500 subjects contributed by 6 global collaborators. Study-level results and caveats: The quantity of clinical and demographic metadata differed by source and by participant and was supplied without curation.

V is cut by 4 bases and J by 2 bases, and the space between the germline ends is 12 bases. According to the germline V gene (reference sequence), CDR1 reads LGHDT and CDR2 reads YNNKEL. From the cysteine through the phenylalanine, the CDR3 covers 15 amino acids. Solely the CDR3 DNA is kept, with 45 bases framed from the first base. Regarding this clone: The specificity of this receptor is unknown. The input lacks base qualities; no much larger clone sits a single base away.

Each collaborating institution followed its own protocols to collect whole blood in K2EDTA tubes. For TCRbeta analysis, collaborators shipped samples in one of three forms: frozen whole blood, isolated PBMCs, or DNA extracted from either of those sample types. TCRbeta CDR3 regions were amplified from genomic DNA using the immunoSEQ Assay, a bias-controlled multiplex PCR. In the authors' own workflow: The number of nucleated cells in each sample was estimated by amplification of reference gene primers within the assay. Sequence reads were collapsed and filtered to measure the absolute abundance of every unique TCRbeta CDR3 rearrangement. Productive Simpson clonality was computed per sample as the square root of Simpson's diversity index over productive rearrangements. Entries here come from immuneACCESS through TCRdb and include only in-frame sequences with V and J called. Some clones fail to appear in such tables; in the studies checked, an unresolved V gene covers under half of the shortfall, and the cause of the remainder is unknown. For V, J and clone size, that table is used; D and trimming come from the DNA. The sample profile shows around 20,000 clones; around 87% of them were found once. The top ten clonotypes cover 11% of the sample.

The receptor was isolated from a human donor in a cohort sampled during active COVID-19. The sample consisted of peripheral blood. The sequence is built from TRBV3-1 (or the pseudogene TRBV3-2) and TRBJ1-5; matching of 6 bases hints at TRBD1 as the D gene. DNA sequence: TGTGCCAGCAGCCCTATCGCAGGGGGCAATCAGCCCCAGCATTTT. This translates into CASSPIAGGNQPQHF.